The clone carrying this TCR beta chain has only one observation. Its antigen is still unknown. TCRdb's copy holds only in-frame clones and misses some; the assay was immunoSEQ multiplex PCR. This sample has 150,000 to 200,000 clones, with 88% found just once. The sample comes from a study of radiation and T cells in renal cell carcinoma. Study-wide results and caveats: Pretreatment tumor biopsies were lacking, so baseline clonotypes are unknown.

Time point given: blood 4 weeks post-SBRT, at nephrectomy. The sample's treatment: 15 Gy SBRT to primary tumor, nephrectomy 4 weeks later. This renal cell carcinoma was of the clear cell type. The CDR3 is 13 residues long. CDR1 and CDR2 (germline): SQVTM, ANQGSEA. The sequence was collected from a woman in her 50s with renal cell carcinoma. This chain links TRBV29-1 with TRBJ2-5; possible D gene TRBD1, 7 bases. The DNA end is more similar to TRBJ2-7, so the J call may be wrong. This material consisted of blood, taken from a patient whose treatment included radiotherapy and nephrectomy. The CDR3 coding sequence is TGCAGCGTCGGCGGGACAGTTCTCTACGAGCAGTACTTC. Its protein is CSVGGTVLYEQYF.